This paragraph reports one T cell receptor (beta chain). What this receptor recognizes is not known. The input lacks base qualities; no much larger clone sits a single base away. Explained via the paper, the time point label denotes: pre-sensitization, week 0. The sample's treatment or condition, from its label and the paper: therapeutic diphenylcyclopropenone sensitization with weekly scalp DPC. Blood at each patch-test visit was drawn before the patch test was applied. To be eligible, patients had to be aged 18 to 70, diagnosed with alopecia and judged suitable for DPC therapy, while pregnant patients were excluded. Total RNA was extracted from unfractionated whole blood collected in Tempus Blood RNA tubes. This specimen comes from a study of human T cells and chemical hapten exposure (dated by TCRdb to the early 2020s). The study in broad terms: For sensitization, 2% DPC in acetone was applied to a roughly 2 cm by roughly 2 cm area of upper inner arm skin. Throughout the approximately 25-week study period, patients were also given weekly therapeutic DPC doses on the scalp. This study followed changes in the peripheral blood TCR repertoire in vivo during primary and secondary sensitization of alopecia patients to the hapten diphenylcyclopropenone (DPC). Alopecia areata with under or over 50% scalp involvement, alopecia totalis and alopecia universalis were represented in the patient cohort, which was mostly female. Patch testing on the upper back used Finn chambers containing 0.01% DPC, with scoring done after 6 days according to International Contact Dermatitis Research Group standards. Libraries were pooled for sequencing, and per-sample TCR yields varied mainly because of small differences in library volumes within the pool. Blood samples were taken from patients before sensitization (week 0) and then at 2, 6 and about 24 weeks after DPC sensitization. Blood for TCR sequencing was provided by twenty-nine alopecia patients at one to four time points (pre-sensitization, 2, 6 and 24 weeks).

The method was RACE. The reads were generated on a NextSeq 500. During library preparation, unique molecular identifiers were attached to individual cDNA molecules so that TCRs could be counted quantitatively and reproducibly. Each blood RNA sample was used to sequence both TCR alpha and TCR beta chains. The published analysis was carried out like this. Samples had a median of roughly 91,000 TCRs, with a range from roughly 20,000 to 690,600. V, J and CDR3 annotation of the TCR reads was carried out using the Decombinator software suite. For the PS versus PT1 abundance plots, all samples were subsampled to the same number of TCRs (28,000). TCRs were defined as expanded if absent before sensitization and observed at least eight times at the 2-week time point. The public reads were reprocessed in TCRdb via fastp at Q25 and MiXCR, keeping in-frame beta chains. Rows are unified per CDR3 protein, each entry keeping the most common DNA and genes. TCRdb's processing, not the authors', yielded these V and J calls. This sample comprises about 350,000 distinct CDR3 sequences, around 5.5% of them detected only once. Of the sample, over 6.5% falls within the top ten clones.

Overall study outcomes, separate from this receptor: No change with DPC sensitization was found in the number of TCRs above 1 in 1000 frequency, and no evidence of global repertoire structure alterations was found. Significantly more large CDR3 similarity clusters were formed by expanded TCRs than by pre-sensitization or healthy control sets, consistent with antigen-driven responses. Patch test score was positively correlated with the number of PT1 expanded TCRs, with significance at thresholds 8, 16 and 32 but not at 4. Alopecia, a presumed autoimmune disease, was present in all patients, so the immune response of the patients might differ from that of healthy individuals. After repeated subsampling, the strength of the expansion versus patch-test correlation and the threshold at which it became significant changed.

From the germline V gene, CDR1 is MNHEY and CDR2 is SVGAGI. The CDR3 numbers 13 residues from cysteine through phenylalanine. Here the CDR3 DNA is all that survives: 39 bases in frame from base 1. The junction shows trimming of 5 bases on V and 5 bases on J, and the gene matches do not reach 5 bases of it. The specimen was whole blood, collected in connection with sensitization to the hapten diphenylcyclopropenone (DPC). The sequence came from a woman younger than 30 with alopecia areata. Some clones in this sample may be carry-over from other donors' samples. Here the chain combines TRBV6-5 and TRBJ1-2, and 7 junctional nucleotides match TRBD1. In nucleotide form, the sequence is TGTGCCAGCAGTCGGGGACAGAGTTATGGCTACACCTTC. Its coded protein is CASSRGQSYGYTF.